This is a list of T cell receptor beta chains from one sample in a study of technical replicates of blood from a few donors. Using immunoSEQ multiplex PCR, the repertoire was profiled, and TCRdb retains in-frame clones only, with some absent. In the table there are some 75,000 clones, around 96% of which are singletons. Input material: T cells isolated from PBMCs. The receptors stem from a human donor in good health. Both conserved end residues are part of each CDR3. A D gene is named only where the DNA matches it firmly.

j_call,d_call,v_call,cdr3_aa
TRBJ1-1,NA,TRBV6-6,CASSWRTVNTEAFF
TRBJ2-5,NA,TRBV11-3,CASSGGETQYF
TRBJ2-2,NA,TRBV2,CASGVGGRVTGELFF
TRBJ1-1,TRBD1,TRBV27,CASSFRTGGATEAFF
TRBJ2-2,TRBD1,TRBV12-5,CASDRDREHTGELFF
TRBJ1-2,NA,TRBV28,CASSQQGQWGYTF
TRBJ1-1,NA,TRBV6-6,CASSYSGDSAFF
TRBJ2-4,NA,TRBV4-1,CASSQIQTGWADIQYF
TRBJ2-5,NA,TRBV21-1,CASRKGRRETQYF
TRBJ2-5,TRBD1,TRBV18,CASSPQGAETQYF
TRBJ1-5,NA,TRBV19,CASSTVNRERPQHF
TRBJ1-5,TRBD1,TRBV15,CATFGQGRNQPQHF
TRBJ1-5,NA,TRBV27,CASSLGREYQPQHF
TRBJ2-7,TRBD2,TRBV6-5,CASSYSLGTTAEQYF
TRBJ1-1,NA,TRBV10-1,CASSTGIDTEAFF
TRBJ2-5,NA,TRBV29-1,CSVGHQYF
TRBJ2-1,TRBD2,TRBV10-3,CAISESKVLAGGGEQFF
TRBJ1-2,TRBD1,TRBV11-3,CASSFGTGSYGYTF
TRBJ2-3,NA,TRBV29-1,CSVQPSASTDTQYF
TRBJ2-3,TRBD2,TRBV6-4,CASSRTSGSTDTQYF
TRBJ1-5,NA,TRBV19,CASSMVGLWQPQHF
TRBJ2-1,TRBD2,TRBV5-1,CASSSLAGGYEQFF
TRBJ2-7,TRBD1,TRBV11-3,CASSLTGESYEQYF
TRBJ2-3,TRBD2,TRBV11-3,CASSLGEGHPDTQYF
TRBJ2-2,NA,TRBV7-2,CASSLELANTGELFF
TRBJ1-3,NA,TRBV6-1,CASSAGDTGNTIYF
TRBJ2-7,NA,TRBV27,CASSMKLGMYEQYF
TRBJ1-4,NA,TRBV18,CASSPTGATNEKLFF
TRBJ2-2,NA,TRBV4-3,CASSQGLSTGELFF
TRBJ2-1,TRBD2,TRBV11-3,CASSWGTSGSNEQFF
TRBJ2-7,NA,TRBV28,CASSPGTPYEQYF
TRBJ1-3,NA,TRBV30,CAWKVGAHTIYF
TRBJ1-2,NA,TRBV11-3,CATQQANYGYTF
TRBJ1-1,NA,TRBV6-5,CASSYSPGNAEAFF
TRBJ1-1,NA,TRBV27,CASSLWGGYEAFF
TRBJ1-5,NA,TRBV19,CASSFDRNQPQHF
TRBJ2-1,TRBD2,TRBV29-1,CSVEDIREDSYNEQFF
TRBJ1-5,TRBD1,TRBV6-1,CASILLTGGNQPQHF
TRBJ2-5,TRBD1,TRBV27,CASRRGQAQETQYF
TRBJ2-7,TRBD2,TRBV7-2,CASSFETSGRPYEQYF
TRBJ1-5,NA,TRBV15,CATSRERTGSSQPQHF
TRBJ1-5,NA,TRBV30,CACSGGGGQPQHF
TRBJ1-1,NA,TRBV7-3,CASSPAGSGTEAFF
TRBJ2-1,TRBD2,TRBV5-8,CASSSPGLALREQFF
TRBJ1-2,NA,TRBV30,CAWGVGFGGGYTF
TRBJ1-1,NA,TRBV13,CASSLGAGNTEAFF
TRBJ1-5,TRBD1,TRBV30,CAWSDWETGGNSNQPQHF
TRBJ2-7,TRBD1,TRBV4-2,CASSQEGDSSYEQYF
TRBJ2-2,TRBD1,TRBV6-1,CASSELRTGRTGELFF
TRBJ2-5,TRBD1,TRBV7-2,CASSAGGETQYF
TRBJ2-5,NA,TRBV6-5,CASTLSRGNVETQYF